This paragraph reports one T cell receptor beta chain. Via MiXCR, TCRdb re-called the 5' RACE reads, giving one row per CDR3 protein. The sample records roughly 350,000 distinct CDR3 sequences, around 27% being singletons. The CDR3 has 15 residues. Germline CDR1 GTSNPN, CDR2 SVGIG (reference sequence). V was clipped by 1 base and J by 4 bases, with 11 bases between them. These data are taken from a study of T-cell memory formation after mild COVID-19. This receptor was obtained from an adult woman who had mild COVID-19 (a few samples of this study predate the infection). Cell type and time point are not known. The rearrangement uses TRBV30 and TRBJ2-6, with D possibly being TRBD1 (6 bases). The sequenced sample consisted of PBMCs or a T cell subset sorted from them (not recorded which). The CDR3 reads CAWSETGTGANVLTF. CDR3 sequence (DNA): TGTGCCTGGAGTGAAACAGGGACCGGGGCCAACGTCCTGACTTTC.